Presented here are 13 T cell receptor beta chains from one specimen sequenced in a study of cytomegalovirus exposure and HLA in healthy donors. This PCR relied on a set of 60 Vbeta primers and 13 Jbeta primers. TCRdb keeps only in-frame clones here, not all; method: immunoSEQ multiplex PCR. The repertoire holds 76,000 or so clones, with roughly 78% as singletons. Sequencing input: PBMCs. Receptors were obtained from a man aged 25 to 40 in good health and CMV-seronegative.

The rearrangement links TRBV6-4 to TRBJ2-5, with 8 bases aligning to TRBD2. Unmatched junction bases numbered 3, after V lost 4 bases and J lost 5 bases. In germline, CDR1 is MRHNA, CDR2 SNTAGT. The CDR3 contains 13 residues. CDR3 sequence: CASSVQRGETQYF. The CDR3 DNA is TGTGCCAGCAGTGTTCAGCGGGGGGAGACCCAGTACTTC.

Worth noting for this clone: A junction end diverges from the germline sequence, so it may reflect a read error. This CDR3 is CASSSGRGARNEQFF. CDR3 nucleotides: TGTGCTAGCAGCTCTGGACGGGGGGCGCGGAATGAGCAGTTCTTC. The chain uses TRBV7-7 and TRBJ2-1, with D possibly matching TRBD2 (7 bases). The CDR3 length is 15 residues. Germline V gene sequence: CDR1 SSHAT, CDR2 FNYEAQ (reference sequence).

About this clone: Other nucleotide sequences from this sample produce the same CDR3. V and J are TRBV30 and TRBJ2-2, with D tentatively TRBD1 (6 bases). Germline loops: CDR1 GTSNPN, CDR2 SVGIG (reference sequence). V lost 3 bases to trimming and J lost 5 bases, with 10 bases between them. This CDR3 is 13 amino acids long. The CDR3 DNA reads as TGTGCCTGGAGCGTAGACAGGACCGGGGAGCTGTTTTTT. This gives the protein CAWSVDRTGELFF. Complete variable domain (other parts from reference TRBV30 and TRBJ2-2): SQTIHQWPATLVQPVGSPLSLECTVEGTSNPNLYWYRQAAGRGLQLLFYSVGIGQISSEVPQNLSASRPQDRQFILSSKKLLLSDSGFYLCAWSVDRTGELFFGEGSRLTVL.

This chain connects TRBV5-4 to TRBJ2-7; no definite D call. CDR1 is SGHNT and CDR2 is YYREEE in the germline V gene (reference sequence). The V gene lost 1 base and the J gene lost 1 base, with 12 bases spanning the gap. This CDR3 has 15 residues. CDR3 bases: TGTGCCAGCAGCTTGCGTCTGCAGGCTTCCTACGAGCAGTACTTC. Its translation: CASSLRLQASYEQYF.

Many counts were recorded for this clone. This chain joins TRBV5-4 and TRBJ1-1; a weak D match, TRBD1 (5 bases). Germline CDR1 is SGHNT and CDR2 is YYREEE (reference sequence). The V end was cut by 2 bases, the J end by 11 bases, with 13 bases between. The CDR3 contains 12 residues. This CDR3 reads CASSFSGGGAFF. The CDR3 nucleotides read TGTGCCAGCAGCTTTAGCGGGGGAGGGGCTTTCTTT.

The CDR3 DNA reads TGTGCCAGCAGCCCGCAGGTTAGCTACGAGCAGTACTTC. This sequence encodes CASSPQVSYEQYF. The J gene is TRBJ2-7, the V gene TRBV5-4; D is undetermined. The CDR3 is 13 residues long. V was clipped by 4 bases and J by 3 bases, with 11 bases between them. Per the germline V gene, CDR1 is SGHNT and CDR2 is YYREEE (reference sequence).

As DNA, the CDR3 is TGCGCCAGCAGCCAAGATCTGGGGGGGATCAGCACAGATACGCAGTATTTT. It specifies CASSQDLGGISTDTQYF. The chain recombines TRBV4-3 with TRBJ2-3; 7 bases are shared with TRBD2. From germline, CDR1 is LGHNA and CDR2 YSLEER. This CDR3 has 17 amino acids. With V trimmed by 0 bases and J by 0 bases, 6 bases remained unmatched.

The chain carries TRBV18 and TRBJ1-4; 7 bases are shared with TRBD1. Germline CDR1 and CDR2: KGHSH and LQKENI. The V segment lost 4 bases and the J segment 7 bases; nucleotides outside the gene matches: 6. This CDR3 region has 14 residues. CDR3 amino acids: CASSLGRGSEKLFF. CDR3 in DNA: TGTGCCAGCTCACTCGGCAGGGGGTCTGAAAAACTGTTTTTT.

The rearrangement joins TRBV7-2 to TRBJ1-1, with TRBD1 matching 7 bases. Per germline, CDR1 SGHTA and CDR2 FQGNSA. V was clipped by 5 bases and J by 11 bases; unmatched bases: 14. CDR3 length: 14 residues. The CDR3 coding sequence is TGTGCCAGCAGCCCAACCGGGACAGCGGTTTGGGCTTTCTTT. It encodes CASSPTGTAVWAFF.

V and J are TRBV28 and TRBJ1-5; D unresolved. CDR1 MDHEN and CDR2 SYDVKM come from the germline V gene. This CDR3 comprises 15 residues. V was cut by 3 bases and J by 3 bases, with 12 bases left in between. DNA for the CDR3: TGTGCCAGCAGTTTTGGTGGAGGGTACAATCAGCCCCAGCATTTT. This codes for CASSFGGGYNQPQHF.

CDR3 coding DNA: TGTGCCAGCAGCCAACTAGCGGGGGGACCAGATACGCAGTATTTT. It encodes CASSQLAGGPDTQYF. The chain couples TRBV6-1 to TRBJ2-3; 12 bases are a match to TRBD2. Germline V gene lookup returns CDR1 MNHNS and CDR2 SASEGT. V lost 6 bases and J lost 4; bases outside the gene matches: 5. CDR3 length: 15 amino acids.

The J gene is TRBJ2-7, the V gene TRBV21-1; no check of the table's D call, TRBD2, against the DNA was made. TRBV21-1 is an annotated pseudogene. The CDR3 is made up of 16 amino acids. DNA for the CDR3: TGTGCCAGTTGTCTACTACCCTTCCTCTCATCCTACGAGCAGTACTTC. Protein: CASCLLPFLSSYEQYF.

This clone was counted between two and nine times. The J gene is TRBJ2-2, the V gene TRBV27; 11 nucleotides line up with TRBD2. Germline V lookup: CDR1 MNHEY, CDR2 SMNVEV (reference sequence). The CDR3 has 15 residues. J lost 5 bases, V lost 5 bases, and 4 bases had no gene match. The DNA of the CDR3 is TGTGCCAGCAGTGGGACTAGCGGATTTACCGGGGAGCTGTTTTTT. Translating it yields CASSGTSGFTGELFF.